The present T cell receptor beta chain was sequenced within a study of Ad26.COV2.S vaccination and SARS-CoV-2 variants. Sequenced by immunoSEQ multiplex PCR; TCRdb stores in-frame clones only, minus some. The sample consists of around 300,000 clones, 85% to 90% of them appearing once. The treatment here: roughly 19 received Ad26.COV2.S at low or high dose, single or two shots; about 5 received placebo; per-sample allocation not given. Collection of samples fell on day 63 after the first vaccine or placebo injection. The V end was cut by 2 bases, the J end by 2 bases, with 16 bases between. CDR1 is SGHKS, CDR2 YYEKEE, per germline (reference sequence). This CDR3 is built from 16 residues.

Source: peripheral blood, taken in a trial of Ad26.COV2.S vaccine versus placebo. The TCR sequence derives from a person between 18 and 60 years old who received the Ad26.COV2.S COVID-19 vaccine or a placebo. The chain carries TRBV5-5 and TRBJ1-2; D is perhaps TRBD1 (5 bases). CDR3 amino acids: CASSFGGAVSNYGYTF. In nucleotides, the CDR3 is TGTGCCAGCAGCTTCGGCGGGGCCGTCAGCAACTATGGCTACACCTTC. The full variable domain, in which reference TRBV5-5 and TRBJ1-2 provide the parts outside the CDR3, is DAGVTQSPTHLIKTRGQQVTLRCSPISGHKSVSWYQQVLGQGPQFIFQYYEKEERGRGNFPDRFSARQFPNYSSELNVNALLLGDSALYLCASSFGGAVSNYGYTFGSGTRLTVV.